This T cell receptor delta chain is drawn from a study of γδ T cells in repeated Plasmodium falciparum infection. In the study overall: Sampling occurred at baseline, pre-infection for selected infections, and 21 days post-infection. Findings and caveats of the study: Repeated controlled infections reportedly drove waves of new clonotype selection in Vdelta2-negative, mostly Vdelta1+, gammadelta repertoires. Over time and infection, Vgamma9/Vdelta2+ repertoires remained highly stable and polyclonal.

Flow sorting of PBMC yielded separate Vgamma9/Vdelta2+ and Vdelta2-negative gammadelta T cell populations for bulk repertoire analysis. This clone was found many times. Its cognate antigen is unknown. A far larger clone lies a single base away; this is likely a read error. The sample holds other DNA sequences that translate to the same CDR3. Germline assignment: CDR1 TSWWSYY and CDR2 QGS. CDR3 length: 25 residues. V shed 3 bases and J 1 base; nucleotides not matched to a gene: 32. Each sorted gammadelta sample had TRG and TRD chains sequenced. TCRdb reanalysed the multiplex PCR reads with CATT. The sample shows around 49,000 delta-chain clones, roughly 2% of them seen only once.

The chain has TRDV1 and TRDJ1; 10 bases match TRDD3. In the absence of a J gene in TCRdb, the DNA was matched to germline to assign it here. Specimen: gamma-delta T cells from blood. This clonotype was sampled from a pool of human donors (malaria-infected and uninfected, not separated). CDR3 residues: CALGELLRGATLLGDYWGFTDKLIF. CDR3 in DNA: TGTGCTCTTGGGGAGCTTTTGAGAGGAGCTACTTTACTGGGGGATTACTGGGGGTTCACCGATAAACTCATCTTT.